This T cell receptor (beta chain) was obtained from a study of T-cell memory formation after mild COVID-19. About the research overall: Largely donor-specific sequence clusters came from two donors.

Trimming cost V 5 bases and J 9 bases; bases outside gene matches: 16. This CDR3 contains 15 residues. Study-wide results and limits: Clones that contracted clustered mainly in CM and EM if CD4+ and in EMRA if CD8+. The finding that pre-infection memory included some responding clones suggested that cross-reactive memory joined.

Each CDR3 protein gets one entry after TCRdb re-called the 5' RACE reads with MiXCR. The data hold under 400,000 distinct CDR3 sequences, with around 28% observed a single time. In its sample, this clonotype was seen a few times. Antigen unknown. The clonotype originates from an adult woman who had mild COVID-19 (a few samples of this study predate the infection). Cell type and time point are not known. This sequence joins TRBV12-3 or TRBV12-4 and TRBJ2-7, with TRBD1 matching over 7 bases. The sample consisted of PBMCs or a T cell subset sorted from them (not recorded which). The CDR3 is CASSVSGTALRAQYF. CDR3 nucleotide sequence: TGTGCCAGCAGTGTGTCCGGGACAGCCCTACGTGCGCAGTACTTC.